The 20 T cell receptor beta chains below come from one sample, sequenced in a study of sequential checkpoint blockade in melanoma. Indicated treatment: randomized to nivolumab then ipilimumab (arm A) or the reverse (arm B). Here immunoSEQ multiplex PCR was the method, and the copy in TCRdb shows in-frame clones only, minus some. This sample has some 30,000 clones, with approximately 86% found just once. Sequences were derived from CD8+ T cells sorted from blood (inferred from file names), sampled from a patient given nivolumab and ipilimumab in sequence. These receptors came from a human donor with melanoma.

V usage is TRBV11-2 and J usage is TRBJ2-2, with 14 bases fitting TRBD2. The CDR3 contains 18 residues. Germline V CDR1 and CDR2: SGHAT, FQNNGV. The V and J ends lost 4 bases and 7 bases, in that order; junction bases with no gene match: 11. For the CDR3, the DNA is TGTGCCAGCAGCTCCACCGGGACTAGCGGGAGTGGTGGCGGGGAGCTGTTTTTT. This codes for CASSSTGTSGSGGGELFF.

This clone was recorded once. The chain combines TRBV14 with TRBJ2-7; D is uncertain. Trimming removed 3 bases at V and 3 bases at J, with 3 bases between. Germline V gene lookup returns CDR1 SGHDN and CDR2 FVKESK. The CDR3 is 11 amino acids. CDR3 region: CASSQYYEQYF. In nucleotides, the CDR3 is TGTGCCAGCAGCCAGTACTACGAGCAGTACTTC.

This sequence joins TRBV5-1 and TRBJ1-3; the D gene is possibly TRBD1 (6 bases). Trimming pared 1 base from V and 2 bases from J, leaving 10 bases between. Per germline, CDR1 SGHRS and CDR2 YFSETQ. The CDR3 has 15 residues. This CDR3 reads CASSLSQGPGNTIYF. The CDR3 region has the DNA TGCGCCAGCAGCTTGTCACAGGGCCCTGGAAACACCATATATTTT.

The rearrangement uses TRBV7-8 and TRBJ2-7; the match to TRBD1 covers 10 bases. The CDR3 is made up of 15 amino acids. CDR1 and CDR2 (germline): SGHVS, FQNEAQ. V gave up 7 bases and J gave up 0 bases; unmatched junction bases: 6. The chain's CDR3 is CASTSRTGGSYEQYF. CDR3 nucleotides: TGTGCCAGCACCAGCAGGACAGGGGGCTCCTACGAGCAGTACTTC. The variable domain in full, completed from reference TRBV7-8 and TRBJ2-7, reads GAGVSQSPRYKVAKRGQDVALRCDPISGHVSLFWYQQALGQGPEFLTYFQNEAQLDKSGLPSDRFFAERPEGSVSTLKIQRTQQEDSAVYLCASTSRTGGSYEQYFGPGTRLTVT.

In nucleotides, the CDR3 is TGTGCCATCAGAAAGATTCGCCTGGACGGGGACTCCTACGAGCAGTACTTC. Its protein product is CAIRKIRLDGDSYEQYF. The chain has TRBV10-3 and TRBJ2-7; D might be TRBD2 (5 bases). Trimming took off 6 bases at V and 0 bases at J, with 21 bases between the two ends. The germline V gene has CDR1 ENHRY and CDR2 SYGVKD. The CDR3 covers 17 residues.

The chain is built from TRBV11-2 and TRBJ2-7, with 7 bases fitting TRBD2. Germline V gene lookup returns CDR1 SGHAT and CDR2 FQNNGV. The CDR3 runs 14 residues. V lost 4 bases and J lost 0; bases outside the gene matches: 3. The CDR3 DNA follows: TGTGCCAGCAGCTGGACGGGAGGCTCCTACGAGCAGTACTTC. This sequence encodes CASSWTGGSYEQYF.

The chain recombines TRBV5-6 with TRBJ2-5; 7 nucleotides agree with TRBD1. The J call may be incorrect, as the DNA end agrees better with TRBJ2-7. This CDR3 is 14 amino acids long. CDR1 is SGHDT and CDR2 is YYEEEE in the germline V gene. As DNA, the CDR3 is TGTGCCAGCAGCTTGGTCGGACAGGCCTACGAGCAGTACTTC. Translating it yields CASSLVGQAYEQYF.

The CDR3 protein is CASSPTAENNQPQHF. In DNA, the CDR3 is TGTGCCAGCAGCCCGACGGCGGAGAACAATCAGCCCCAGCATTTT. This chain links TRBV6-5 with TRBJ1-5; D unresolved. Germline V lookup: CDR1 MNHEY, CDR2 SVGAGI. This CDR3 is 15 amino acids long. V was clipped by 6 bases and J by 3 bases, with 15 bases between them.

The chain is built from TRBV11-2 and TRBJ2-5, with 13 bases fitting TRBD2. J lost 5 bases, V lost 5 bases, and 8 bases had no gene match. This CDR3 is 16 amino acids long. Germline V gives CDR1 SGHAT, CDR2 FQNNGV. CDR3 sequence: CASSRTSGRAGETQYF. The DNA for the CDR3 is TGTGCCAGCAGCCGAACTAGCGGGAGGGCCGGGGAGACCCAGTACTTC.

This clone turned up a few times. The J gene is TRBJ2-3, the V gene TRBV29-1; 8 bases agree with TRBD1. The CDR3 is 15 amino acids. V lost 7 bases to trimming and J lost 5 bases; unmatched junction nucleotides: 14. Germline V gives CDR1 SQVTM, CDR2 ANQGSEA. In nucleotides, the CDR3 is TGCAGCGGCTGGCACTCGCAGGGGGCTATAGATACGCAGTATTTT. Protein: CSGWHSQGAIDTQYF.

The chain couples TRBV7-6 to TRBJ2-7; the match to TRBD1 covers 9 bases. V lost 5 bases and J lost 2; bases outside the gene matches: 7. This CDR3 has 15 residues. Germline CDR1 reads SGHVS; CDR2 reads FNYEAQ. This CDR3 reads CASSAGQGWPYEQYF. CDR3 nucleotides: TGTGCCAGCAGCGCGGGACAGGGTTGGCCCTACGAGCAGTACTTC.

The sample holds a few counts of this clone. The rearrangement joins TRBV7-9 to TRBJ2-5, with TRBD2 matching over 7 bases. V shed 2 bases and J 4 bases; nucleotides not matched to a gene: 4. In germline, CDR1 is SEHNR, CDR2 FQNEAQ (reference sequence). This CDR3 region has 14 residues. The chain's CDR3 is CASSLIGGGETQYF. The CDR3 bases are TGTGCCAGCAGCTTAATAGGCGGGGGAGAGACCCAGTACTTC.

This sequence joins TRBV28 and TRBJ2-7; TRBD1 matches at 7 bases. The length of the CDR3 is 14 residues. CDR1 and CDR2 (germline): MDHEN, SYDVKM. Losses at the gene ends were 6 bases for V and 6 bases for J; bases not matched to a gene: 11. This chain's CDR3 is CASRIAGTEAEQYF. The CDR3 coding sequence is TGTGCCAGCAGAATAGCCGGGACAGAGGCCGAGCAGTACTTC.

V and J are TRBV28 and TRBJ2-3, with a weak D call TRBD2 (6 bases). V lost 7 bases, J lost 2 bases, and 22 bases lay in between. This CDR3 region has 17 residues. The V gene's germline CDR1 is MDHEN and CDR2 SYDVKM. As DNA, the CDR3 is TGTGCCAGCAACTCACCAGTTAGCGGCTTATTCACAGATACGCAGTATTTT. It yields the protein CASNSPVSGLFTDTQYF.

The genes are TRBV19 and TRBJ2-1, with a possible D match to TRBD2 (6 bases). Looked up from germline, CDR1 is LNHDA and CDR2 is SQIVND (reference sequence). The CDR3 length is 13 residues. V was shortened by 2 bases and J by 9 bases, with 11 bases between the two germline ends. CDR3 coding DNA: TGTGCCAGTAGTATAATGGAGGGGATTGAGCAGTTCTTC. This gives the protein CASSIMEGIEQFF.

Notes on this clone: Mismatch with germline at one junction end may stem from a read error. The chain has TRBV6-6 and TRBJ1-1; 7 positions agree with TRBD1. This CDR3 is built from 14 residues. The germline gives CDR1 MNHNY, CDR2 SVGAGI (reference sequence). CDR3 loop: CAISRDSVNTEAFF. The DNA for the CDR3 is TGTGCCATCAGTAGGGACAGCGTGAACACTGAAGCTTTCTTT.

The V and J genes are TRBV19 and TRBJ2-1; D may be TRBD2 (6 bases). The ends were cut back, 5 bases at V and 4 bases at J, with 9 bases in the middle. From germline, CDR1 is LNHDA and CDR2 SQIVND (reference sequence). The CDR3 has 13 amino acids. The CDR3 protein is CASSAAGYNEQFF. The CDR3 DNA reads TGTGCCAGTAGTGCCGCGGGATACAATGAGCAGTTCTTC.

V is TRBV9 and J is TRBJ2-3, with 10 nucleotides matching TRBD2. V gave up 0 bases and J gave up 4 bases; unmatched junction bases: 8. Germline loops: CDR1 SGDLS, CDR2 YYNGEE. The CDR3 consists of 17 residues. The CDR3 loop is CASSVEASGSKADTQYF. CDR3 nucleotides: TGTGCCAGCAGCGTAGAGGCTAGCGGGAGTAAGGCAGATACGCAGTATTTT.

The chain links TRBV7-9 to TRBJ2-7, with 9 bases fitting TRBD1. The CDR3 has 14 residues. V trimming: 2 bases; J trimming: 5 bases; junction bases outside the gene matches: 4. Germline V CDR1 and CDR2: SEHNR, FQNEAQ (reference sequence). The CDR3 coding sequence is TGTGCCAGCAGCTTACTGGACAGGGGCCACGAGCAGTACTTC. It is translated as CASSLLDRGHEQYF.

As DNA, the CDR3 is TGTGCCAGCAGCGGAAACCCGGGACATCCCTACGAGCAGTACTTC. Its translation: CASSGNPGHPYEQYF. The rearrangement links TRBV9 to TRBJ2-5; TRBD1 is a possible D gene (6 bases). The end of the DNA is better explained by TRBJ2-7, so the J call may be wrong. The CDR3 spans 15 residues. The germline V gene has CDR1 SGDLS and CDR2 YYNGEE.